This T cell receptor (beta chain) was profiled in a study of siplizumab effects on memory and regulatory T cells. General study points: Memory T cells appeared less diverse than naive cells, which seemed to contribute substantially to alloresponse.

To note about this clone: Antigen unknown.

Assay used: immunoSEQ multiplex PCR; TCRdb lists only in-frame clones, some missing. Among about 60,000 clones listed, around 78% were seen once. Sequences were obtained from memory CD4+ T cells sorted from blood. This TCR derives from a human donor in good health.

The CDR3 is CASNLLAGGVNEQFF. DNA for the CDR3: TGTGCCAGCAACCTACTAGCGGGGGGTGTCAATGAGCAGTTCTTC. J is TRBJ2-1 and V is TRBV2; 12 nucleotides match TRBD2. The CDR3 runs 15 residues. Germline V lookup: CDR1 SNHLY, CDR2 FYNNEI. V shed 7 bases, J shed 6 bases, and the junction held 7 bases outside the gene matches.